The source of this T cell receptor (beta chain) is a study of response to subunit inactivated influenza vaccine. This CDR3 has 17 residues. V shed 4 bases and J shed 2 bases, with 21 bases lying between them. CDR1 and CDR2 (germline): ENHRY, SYGVKD. MiXCR, applied by TCRdb to the RT-PCR reads, yields one record per CDR3 protein. The table has some 570,000 distinct CDR3 sequences, around 10% seen once. This sample was also put to use in a study of T cells expressing NK-cell markers. This second study says: Libraries used 5'RACE template switching adding universal primer site and UMIs. HCMV specificity was not established for the expanded NKG2C+ T cell clones.

The TCR comes from a man aged 50 or older who received an inactivated influenza vaccine. V is TRBV10-3 and J is TRBJ2-7, with unresolved D. The sequencing used PBMCs from blood, collected on the day of vaccination. The CDR3 sequence is CAISVQLRPFSTYEQYF. CDR3 nucleotides: TGTGCCATCAGTGTTCAACTGAGACCCTTTTCGACCTACGAGCAGTACTTC.